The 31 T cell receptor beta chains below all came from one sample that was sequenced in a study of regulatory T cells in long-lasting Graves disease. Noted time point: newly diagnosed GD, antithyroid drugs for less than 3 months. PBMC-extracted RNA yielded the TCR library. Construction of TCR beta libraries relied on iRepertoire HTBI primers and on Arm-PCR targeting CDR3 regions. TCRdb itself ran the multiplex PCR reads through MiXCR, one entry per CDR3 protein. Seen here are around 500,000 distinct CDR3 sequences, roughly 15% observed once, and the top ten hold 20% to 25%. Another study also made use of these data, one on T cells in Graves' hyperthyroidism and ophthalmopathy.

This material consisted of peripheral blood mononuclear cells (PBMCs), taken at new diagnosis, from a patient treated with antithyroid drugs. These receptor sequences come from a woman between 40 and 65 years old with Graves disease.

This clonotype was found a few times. DNA for the CDR3: TGTGCCAGCAGTTCCACGGTCGCCACTGAAGCTTTCTTT. It translates to CASSSTVATEAFF. V and J are TRBV27 and TRBJ1-1, with D unclear. V dropped 4 bases and J dropped 4 bases, with 10 bases sitting between them. This CDR3 contains 13 residues. Germline CDR1 MNHEY, CDR2 SMNVEV (reference sequence).

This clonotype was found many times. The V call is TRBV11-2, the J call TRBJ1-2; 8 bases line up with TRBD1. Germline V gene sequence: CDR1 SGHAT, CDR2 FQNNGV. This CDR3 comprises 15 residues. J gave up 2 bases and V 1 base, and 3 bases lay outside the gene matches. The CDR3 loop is CASSLGTGLNYGYTF. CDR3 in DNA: TGTGCCAGCAGCTTAGGGACAGGGCTAAACTATGGCTACACCTTC.

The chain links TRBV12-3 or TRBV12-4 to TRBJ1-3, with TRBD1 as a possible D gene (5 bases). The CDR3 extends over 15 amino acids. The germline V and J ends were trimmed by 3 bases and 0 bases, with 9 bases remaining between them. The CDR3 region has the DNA TGTGCCAGCAGTTTTGGGACTTACTCTGGAAACACCATATATTTT. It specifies CASSFGTYSGNTIYF.

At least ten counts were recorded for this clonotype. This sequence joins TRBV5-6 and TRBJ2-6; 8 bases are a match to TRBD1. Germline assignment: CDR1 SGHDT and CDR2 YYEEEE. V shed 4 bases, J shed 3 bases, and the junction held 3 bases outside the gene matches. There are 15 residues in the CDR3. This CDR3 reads CASSETGDGANVLTF. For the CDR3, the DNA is TGTGCCAGCAGCGAGACAGGGGATGGGGCCAACGTCCTGACTTTC.

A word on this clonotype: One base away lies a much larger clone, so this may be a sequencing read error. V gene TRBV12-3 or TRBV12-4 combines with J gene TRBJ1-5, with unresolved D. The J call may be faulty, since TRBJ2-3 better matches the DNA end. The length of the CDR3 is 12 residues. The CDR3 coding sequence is TGTGCCAGCAGCGGAGTTAATCAGCCCCAGTATTTT. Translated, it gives CASSGVNQPQYF.

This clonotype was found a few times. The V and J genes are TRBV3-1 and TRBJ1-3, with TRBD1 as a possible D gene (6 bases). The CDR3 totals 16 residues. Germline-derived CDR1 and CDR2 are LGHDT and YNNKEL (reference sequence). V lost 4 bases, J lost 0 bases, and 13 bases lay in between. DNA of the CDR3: TGTGCCAGCAGCCGAGAGGGGACAAACTCTGGAAACACCATATATTTT. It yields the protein CASSREGTNSGNTIYF.

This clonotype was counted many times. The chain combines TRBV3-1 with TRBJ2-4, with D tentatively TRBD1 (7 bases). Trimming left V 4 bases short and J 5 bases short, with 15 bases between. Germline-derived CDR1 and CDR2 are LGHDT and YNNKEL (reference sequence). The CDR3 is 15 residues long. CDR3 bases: TGTGCCAGCAGCCCCCGACAGGGCGGGGAAAACATTCAGTACTTC. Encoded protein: CASSPRQGGENIQYF.

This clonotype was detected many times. Written as DNA, the CDR3 is TGTGCCTGGACCCAGACAGGGAAGCATGGCTACACCTTC. This sequence encodes CAWTQTGKHGYTF. This chain connects TRBV30 to TRBJ1-2, with 7 bases that match TRBD1. This CDR3 is built from 13 residues. Germline CDR1 is GTSNPN and CDR2 is SVGIG (reference sequence). The V segment lost 4 bases and the J segment 6 bases; nucleotides outside the gene matches: 8.

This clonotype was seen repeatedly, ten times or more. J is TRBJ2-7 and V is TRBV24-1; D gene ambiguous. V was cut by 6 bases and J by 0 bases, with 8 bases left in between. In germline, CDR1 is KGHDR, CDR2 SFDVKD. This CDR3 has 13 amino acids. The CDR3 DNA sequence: TGTGCCACCAGTTCGTCTCTCTCCTACGAGCAGTACTTC. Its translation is CATSSSLSYEQYF.

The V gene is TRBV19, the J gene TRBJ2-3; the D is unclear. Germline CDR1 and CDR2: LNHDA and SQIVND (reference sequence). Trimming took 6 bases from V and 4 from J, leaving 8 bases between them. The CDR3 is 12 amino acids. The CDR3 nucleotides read TGTGCCAGTAGCCAGAACGCAGATACGCAGTATTTT. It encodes CASSQNADTQYF.

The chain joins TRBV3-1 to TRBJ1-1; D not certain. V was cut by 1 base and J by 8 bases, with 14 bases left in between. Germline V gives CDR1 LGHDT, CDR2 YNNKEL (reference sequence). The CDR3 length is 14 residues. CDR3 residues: CASSQGTQEREAFF. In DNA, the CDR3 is TGTGCCAGCAGCCAAGGGACTCAAGAAAGGGAAGCTTTCTTT.

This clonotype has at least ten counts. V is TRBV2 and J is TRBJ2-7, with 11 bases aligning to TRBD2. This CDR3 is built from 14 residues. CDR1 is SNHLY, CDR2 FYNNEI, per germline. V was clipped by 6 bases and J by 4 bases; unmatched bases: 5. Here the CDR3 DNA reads TGTGCCAGCAGACGACTAGCGGGGAGGTACGAGCAGTACTTC. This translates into CASRRLAGRYEQYF.

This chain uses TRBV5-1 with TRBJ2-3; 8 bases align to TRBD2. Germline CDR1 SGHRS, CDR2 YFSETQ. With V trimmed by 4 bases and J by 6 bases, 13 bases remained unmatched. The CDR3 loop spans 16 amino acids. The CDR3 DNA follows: TGCGCCAGCAGCGACCTCGGGGGGGGGCTCCCGGATACGCAGTATTTT. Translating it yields CASSDLGGGLPDTQYF.

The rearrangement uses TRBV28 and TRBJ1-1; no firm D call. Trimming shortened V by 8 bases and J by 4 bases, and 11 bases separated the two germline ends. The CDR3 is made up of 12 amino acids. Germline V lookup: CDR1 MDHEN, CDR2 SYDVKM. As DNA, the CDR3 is TGTGCCAGCGGCGTCTGGGGCACTGAAGCTTTCTTT. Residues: CASGVWGTEAFF.

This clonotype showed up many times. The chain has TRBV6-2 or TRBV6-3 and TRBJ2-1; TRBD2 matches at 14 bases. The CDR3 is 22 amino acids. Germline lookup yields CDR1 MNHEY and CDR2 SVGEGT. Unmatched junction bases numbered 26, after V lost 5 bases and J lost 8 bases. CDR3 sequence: CASSEPTQTSGGAGRLIDEQFF. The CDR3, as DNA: TGTGCCAGCAGTGAGCCGACCCAGACTAGCGGGGGGGCCGGACGGCTTATAGATGAGCAGTTCTTC.

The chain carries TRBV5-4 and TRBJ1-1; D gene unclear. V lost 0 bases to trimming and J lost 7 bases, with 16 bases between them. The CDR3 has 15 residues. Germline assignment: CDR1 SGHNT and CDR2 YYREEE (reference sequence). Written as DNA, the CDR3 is TGTGCCAGCAGCTTGGGTCTGTTCGAACGGGGTGAAGCTTTCTTT. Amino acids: CASSLGLFERGEAFF.

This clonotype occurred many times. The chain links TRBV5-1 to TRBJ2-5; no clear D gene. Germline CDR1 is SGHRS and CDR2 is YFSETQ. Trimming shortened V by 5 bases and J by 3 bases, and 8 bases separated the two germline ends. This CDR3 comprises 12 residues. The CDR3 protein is CASRAGKETQYF. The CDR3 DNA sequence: TGCGCCAGCAGGGCAGGTAAAGAGACCCAGTACTTC.

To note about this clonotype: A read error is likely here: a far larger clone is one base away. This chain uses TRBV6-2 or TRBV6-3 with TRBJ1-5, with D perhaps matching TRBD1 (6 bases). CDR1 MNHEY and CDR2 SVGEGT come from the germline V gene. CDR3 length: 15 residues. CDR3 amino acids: CAGSAQGNSNQPQHF. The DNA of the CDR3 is TGTGCCGGCAGTGCCCAGGGGAATAGCAATCAGCCCCAGCATTTT.

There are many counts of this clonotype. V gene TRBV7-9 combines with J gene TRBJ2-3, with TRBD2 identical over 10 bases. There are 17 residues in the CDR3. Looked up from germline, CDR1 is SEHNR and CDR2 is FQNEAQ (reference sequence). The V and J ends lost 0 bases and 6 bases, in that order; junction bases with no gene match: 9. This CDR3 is CASSLAYLAGARDTQYF. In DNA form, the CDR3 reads TGTGCCAGCAGCTTAGCGTATCTAGCGGGGGCCAGGGATACGCAGTATTTT.

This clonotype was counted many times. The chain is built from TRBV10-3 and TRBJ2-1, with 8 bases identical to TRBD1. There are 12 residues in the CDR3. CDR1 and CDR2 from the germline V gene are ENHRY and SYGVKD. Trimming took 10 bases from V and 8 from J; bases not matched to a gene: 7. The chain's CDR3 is CASGQGMDEQFF. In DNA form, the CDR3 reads TGTGCCAGCGGACAGGGAATGGATGAGCAGTTCTTC.

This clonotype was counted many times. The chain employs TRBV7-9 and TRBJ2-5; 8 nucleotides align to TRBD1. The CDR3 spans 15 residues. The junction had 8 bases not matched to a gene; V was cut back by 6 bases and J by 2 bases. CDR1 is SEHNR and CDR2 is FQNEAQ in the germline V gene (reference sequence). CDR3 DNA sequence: TGTGCCAGCAGTCCTGGACAGGGTCCTCAAGAGACCCAGTACTTC. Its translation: CASSPGQGPQETQYF.

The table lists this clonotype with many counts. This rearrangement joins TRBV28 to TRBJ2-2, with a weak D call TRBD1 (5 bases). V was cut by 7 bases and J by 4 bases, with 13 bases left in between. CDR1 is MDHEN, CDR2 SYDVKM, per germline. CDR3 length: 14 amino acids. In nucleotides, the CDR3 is TGTGCCAGCACTAGACAGTCGACCACCGGGGAGCTGTTTTTT. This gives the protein CASTRQSTTGELFF.

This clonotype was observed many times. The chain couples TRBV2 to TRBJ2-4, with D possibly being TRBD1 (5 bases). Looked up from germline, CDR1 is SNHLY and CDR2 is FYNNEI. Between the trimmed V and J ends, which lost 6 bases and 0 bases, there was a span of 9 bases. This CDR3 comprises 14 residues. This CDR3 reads CASRSRVAKNIQYF. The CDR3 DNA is TGTGCCAGCAGATCCAGGGTAGCCAAAAACATTCAGTACTTC. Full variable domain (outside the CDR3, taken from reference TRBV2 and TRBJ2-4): EPEVTQTPSHQVTQMGQEVILRCVPISNHLYFYWYRQILGQKVEFLVSFYNNEISEKSEIFDDQFSVERPDGSNFTLKIRSTKLEDSAMYFCASRSRVAKNIQYFGAGTRLSVL.

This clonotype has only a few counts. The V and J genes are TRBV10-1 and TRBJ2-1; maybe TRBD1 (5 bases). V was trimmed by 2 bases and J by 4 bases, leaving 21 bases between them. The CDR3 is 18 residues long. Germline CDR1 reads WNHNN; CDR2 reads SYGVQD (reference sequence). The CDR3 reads CASSEAPLDRATYNEQFF. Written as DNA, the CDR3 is TGCGCCAGCAGTGAGGCCCCCCTCGACAGAGCAACATACAATGAGCAGTTCTTC.

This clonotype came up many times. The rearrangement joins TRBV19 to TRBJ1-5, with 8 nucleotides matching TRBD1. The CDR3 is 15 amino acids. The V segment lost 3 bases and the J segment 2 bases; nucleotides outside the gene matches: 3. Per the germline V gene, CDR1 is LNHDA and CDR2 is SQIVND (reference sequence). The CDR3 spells CASSIEDRGNQPQHF. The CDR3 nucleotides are TGTGCCAGTAGTATCGAGGACAGGGGCAATCAGCCCCAGCATTTT.

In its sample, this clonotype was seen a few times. The CDR3 DNA reads as TGTGCCAGCAGTTGGACTAGCGGGGGGACCTTAGCAGATACGCAGTATTTT. It codes for CASSWTSGGTLADTQYF. The rearrangement uses TRBV28 and TRBJ2-3; 14 bases align to TRBD2. The germline CDR1 and CDR2 sequences are MDHEN and SYDVKM. The CDR3 runs to 17 residues. With 4 bases clipped from V and 4 bases from J, the junction kept 7 bases outside the gene matches.

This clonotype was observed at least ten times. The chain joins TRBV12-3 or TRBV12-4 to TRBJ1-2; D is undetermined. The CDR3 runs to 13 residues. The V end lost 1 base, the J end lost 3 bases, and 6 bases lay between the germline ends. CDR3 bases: TGTGCCAGCAGTTTAGATGGATACTATGGCTACACCTTC. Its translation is CASSLDGYYGYTF.

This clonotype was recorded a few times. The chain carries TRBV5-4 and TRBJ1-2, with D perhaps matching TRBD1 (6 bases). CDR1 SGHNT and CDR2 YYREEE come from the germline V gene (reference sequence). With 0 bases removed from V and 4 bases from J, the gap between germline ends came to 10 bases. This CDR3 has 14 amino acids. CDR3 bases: TGTGCCAGCAGCTTGGAAGCACAGGGCTATGGCTACACCTTC. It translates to CASSLEAQGYGYTF.

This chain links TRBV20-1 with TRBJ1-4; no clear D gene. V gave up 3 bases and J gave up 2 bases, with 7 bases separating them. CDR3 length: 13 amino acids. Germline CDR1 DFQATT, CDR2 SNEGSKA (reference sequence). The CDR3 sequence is CSASTVTNEKLFF. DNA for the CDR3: TGCAGTGCTAGTACGGTTACTAATGAAAAACTGTTTTTT.

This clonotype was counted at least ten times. DNA of the CDR3: TGTGCCAGTAGTATAGTAGGGGGCGGGAATCAGCCCCAGCATTTT. The encoded protein is CASSIVGGGNQPQHF. The V gene is TRBV19, the J gene TRBJ1-5; TRBD1 matches 7 bases. CDR3 size: 15 residues. The V segment lost 1 base and the J segment 4 bases; nucleotides outside the gene matches: 4. Germline V gene lookup returns CDR1 LNHDA and CDR2 SQIVND (reference sequence).

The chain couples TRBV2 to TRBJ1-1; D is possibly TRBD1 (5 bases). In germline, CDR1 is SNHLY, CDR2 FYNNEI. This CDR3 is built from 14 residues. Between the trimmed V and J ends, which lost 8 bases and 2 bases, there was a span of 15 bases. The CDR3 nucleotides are TGTGCCAGCGGTGTGGACATTTTAAACACTGAAGCTTTCTTT. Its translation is CASGVDILNTEAFF.